The T cell receptor (beta chain) described here comes from a study of T cell clusters in autoimmune cytopenias. Study conclusions and caveats: TRB repertoire shifts in secondary cytopenia and chronic lymphocytic leukemia mostly reflected lymphoma, not autoimmunity.

Multiplex touch-down PCR amplified TRB using TRB-A and TRB-B pools in one tube. TCRdb re-called the multiplex PCR reads and gives one entry per CDR3 protein, without DNA. The ten top clones account for 3% to 4%, within a sample of about 14,000 distinct CDR3 sequences. The CDR3 is made up of 15 amino acids. Germline V gene lookup returns CDR1 SGHAT and CDR2 FQDESV (reference sequence). Concerning this clonotype: Antigen: not known.

TRB was amplified from roughly 250 ng of peripheral blood genomic DNA per sample. These data are also associated with another study on T cell repertoires in aging, cancer and after chemotherapy. According to that study: Clear clonal overlap appeared across healthy donor samples taken over several months to years. Untreated cancer patients had significantly lower blood TCR diversity than age-matched healthy donors. In cancer patients, declining TCR diversity with age involved lost richness and lost evenness.

The chain recombines TRBV11-1 with TRBJ1-4. Sequenced input: peripheral blood. The source of this sequence is a human donor in good health. CDR3 in amino acids: CASSYNRGFREKLFF.